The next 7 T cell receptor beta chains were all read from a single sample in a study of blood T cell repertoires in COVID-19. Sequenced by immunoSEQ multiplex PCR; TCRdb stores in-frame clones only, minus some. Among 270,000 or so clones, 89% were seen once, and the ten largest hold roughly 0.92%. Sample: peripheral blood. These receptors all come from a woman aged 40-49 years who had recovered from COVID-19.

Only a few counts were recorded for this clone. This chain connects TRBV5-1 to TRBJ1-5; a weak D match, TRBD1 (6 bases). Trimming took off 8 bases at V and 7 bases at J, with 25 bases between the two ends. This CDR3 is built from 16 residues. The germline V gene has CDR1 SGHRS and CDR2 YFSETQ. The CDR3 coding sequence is TGCGCCAGAACCCACCGGCTAGGGGGATTGGAACAGCCCCAGCATTTT. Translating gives CARTHRLGGLEQPQHF.

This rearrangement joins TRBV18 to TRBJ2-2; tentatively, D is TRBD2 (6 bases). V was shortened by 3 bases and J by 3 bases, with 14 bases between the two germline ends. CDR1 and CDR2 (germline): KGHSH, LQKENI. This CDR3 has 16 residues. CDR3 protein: CASSPRESEHTGELFF. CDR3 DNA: TGTGCCAGCTCACCCCGGGAGTCAGAACACACCGGGGAGCTGTTTTTT.

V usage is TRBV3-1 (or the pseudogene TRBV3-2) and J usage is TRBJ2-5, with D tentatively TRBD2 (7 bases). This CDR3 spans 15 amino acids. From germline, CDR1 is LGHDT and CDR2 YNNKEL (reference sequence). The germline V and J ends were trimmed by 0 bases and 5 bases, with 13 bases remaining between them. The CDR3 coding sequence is TGTGCCAGCAGCCAAGAAGGGGGAGGGGCTGAGACCCAGTACTTC. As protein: CASSQEGGGAETQYF.

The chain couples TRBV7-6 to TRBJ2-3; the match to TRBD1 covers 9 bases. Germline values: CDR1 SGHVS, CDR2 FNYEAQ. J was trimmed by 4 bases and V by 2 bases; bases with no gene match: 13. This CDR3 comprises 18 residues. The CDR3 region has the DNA TGTGCCAGCAGCTTAAAAGTCCTGACAGGGGGTGTGTCAGATACGCAGTATTTT. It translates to CASSLKVLTGGVSDTQYF.

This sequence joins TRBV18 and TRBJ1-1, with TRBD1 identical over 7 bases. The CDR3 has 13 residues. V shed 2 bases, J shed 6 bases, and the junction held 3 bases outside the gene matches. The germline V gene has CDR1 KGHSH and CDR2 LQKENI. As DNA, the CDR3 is TGTGCCAGCTCACCAAGGGACAGTGCTGAAGCTTTCTTT. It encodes CASSPRDSAEAFF.

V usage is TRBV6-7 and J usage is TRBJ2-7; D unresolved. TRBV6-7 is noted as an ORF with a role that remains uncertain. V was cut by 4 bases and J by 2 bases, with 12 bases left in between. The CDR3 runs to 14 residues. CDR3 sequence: CASSSFAGTYEQYF. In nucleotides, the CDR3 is TGTGCCAGCAGTTCCTTCGCAGGAACCTACGAGCAGTACTTC.

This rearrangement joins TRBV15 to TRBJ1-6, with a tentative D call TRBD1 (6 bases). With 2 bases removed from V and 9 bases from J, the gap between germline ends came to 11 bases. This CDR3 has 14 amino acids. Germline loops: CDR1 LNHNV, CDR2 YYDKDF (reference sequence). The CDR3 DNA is TGTGCCACCAGCAGAACGGGGGGCAGTTCACCCCTCCACTTT. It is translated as CATSRTGGSSPLHF.